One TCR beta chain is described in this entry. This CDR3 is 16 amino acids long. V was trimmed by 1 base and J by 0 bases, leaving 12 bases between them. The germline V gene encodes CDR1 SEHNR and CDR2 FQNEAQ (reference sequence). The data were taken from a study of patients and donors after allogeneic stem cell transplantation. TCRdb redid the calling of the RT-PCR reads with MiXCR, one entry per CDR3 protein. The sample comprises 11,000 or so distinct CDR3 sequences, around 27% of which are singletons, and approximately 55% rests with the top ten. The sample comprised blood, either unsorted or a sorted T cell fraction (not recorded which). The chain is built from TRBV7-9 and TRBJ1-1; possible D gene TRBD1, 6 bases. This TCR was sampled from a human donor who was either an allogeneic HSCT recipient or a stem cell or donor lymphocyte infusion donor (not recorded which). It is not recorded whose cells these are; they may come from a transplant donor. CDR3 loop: CASSLGSGAMNTEAFF. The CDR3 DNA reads TGTGCCAGCAGCTTAGGGTCAGGGGCAATGAACACTGAAGCTTTCTTT.